This entry describes one T cell receptor beta chain. TCRdb re-analysed the 5' RACE reads in MiXCR, keeping a single row per CDR3 protein. Of about 160,000 distinct CDR3 sequences in the sample, around 8.5% are singletons; the top ten hold roughly a third. The data derive from a study of T cells after yellow fever vaccination. This receptor was obtained from a man in his late teens or twenties who received the YFV17D yellow fever vaccine. Sequences were derived from CD8+ T cells sorted from PBMCs, sampled 45 days after the yellow fever booster vaccination.

Written as DNA, the CDR3 is TGCGCCAGCAGCCAAACTAGCGGGGTGCTCTACGAGCAGTACTTC. Translating gives CASSQTSGVLYEQYF. The chain carries TRBV4-3 and TRBJ2-7; 10 positions match TRBD2. The CDR3 spans 15 residues. V lost 2 bases to trimming and J lost 3 bases; unmatched junction nucleotides: 4. Per the germline V gene, CDR1 is LGHNA and CDR2 is YSLEER.